These T cell receptor beta chains were read from a single sample in a study of beta chain features in type 1 diabetes. The data were produced by immunoSEQ multiplex PCR, yet TCRdb's version contains in-frame clones alone and is incomplete. The table has hundreds of thousands of clones, roughly 13% seen once. Sample: naive CD4+ T cells from blood. These receptors all stem from a man aged 18 to 29 with type 1 diabetes. The CDR3 runs from the conserved cysteine through the conserved F or W. Fields, in order: clone size, V gene, D gene, J gene, CDR3 protein, CDR3 DNA. D genes are given only for firm matches. Clone size, where shown, is once, few, many, or a class for clones that have expanded.

clone size: -; V gene: TRBV29-1; D gene: TRBD1; J gene: TRBJ2-7; CDR3 protein: CSGRYRDRNNEQYF; CDR3 DNA: TGCAGCGGCCGCTACCGGGACAGGAATAACGAGCAGTACTTC
clone size: few; V gene: TRBV29-1; D gene: TRBD2; J gene: TRBJ2-3; CDR3 protein: CSVEESRTSGRVLGGTDTQYF; CDR3 DNA: TGCAGCGTTGAAGAGTCCCGGACTAGCGGGAGAGTTCTGGGGGGCACAGATACGCAGTATTTT
clone size: few; V gene: TRBV5-6; D gene: TRBD2; J gene: TRBJ2-1; CDR3 protein: CASSFPGLANNEQFF; CDR3 DNA: TGTGCCAGCAGCTTCCCCGGACTAGCGAACAATGAGCAGTTCTTC
clone size: few; V gene: TRBV15; D gene: -; J gene: TRBJ2-5; CDR3 protein: CATSRDLLLQETQYF; CDR3 DNA: TGTGCCACCAGCAGAGATCTTTTACTCCAAGAGACCCAGTACTTC
clone size: few; V gene: TRBV7-7; D gene: TRBD2; J gene: TRBJ2-3; CDR3 protein: CASSLGGRVTDTQYF; CDR3 DNA: TGTGCTAGCAGCTTAGGAGGGAGGGTCACAGATACGCAGTATTTT
clone size: few; V gene: TRBV5-4; D gene: -; J gene: TRBJ2-1; CDR3 protein: CASSPDEERAGYNEQFF; CDR3 DNA: TGTGCCAGCAGCCCGGATGAGGAGCGGGCTGGATACAATGAGCAGTTCTTC
clone size: few; V gene: TRBV28; D gene: -; J gene: TRBJ1-5; CDR3 protein: CASMSQQSNQPQHF; CDR3 DNA: TGTGCCAGCATGTCTCAGCAGAGCAATCAGCCCCAGCATTTT
clone size: -; V gene: TRBV7-6; D gene: -; J gene: TRBJ2-1; CDR3 protein: CASRPAEWTGRGNEQFF; CDR3 DNA: TGTGCCAGCAGACCAGCGGAATGGACGGGCCGTGGAAATGAGCAGTTCTTC
clone size: -; V gene: TRBV7-3; D gene: -; J gene: TRBJ1-1; CDR3 protein: CASSLGTGVHEAFF; CDR3 DNA: TGTGCCAGCAGCTTAGGGACGGGAGTCCATGAAGCTTTCTTT
clone size: -; V gene: TRBV30; D gene: -; J gene: TRBJ2-3; CDR3 protein: CAWSVGALFTDTQYF; CDR3 DNA: TGTGCCTGGAGTGTGGGGGCTTTGTTTACAGATACGCAGTATTTT
clone size: -; V gene: TRBV5-1; D gene: TRBD1; J gene: TRBJ2-7; CDR3 protein: CASSTQGASQYEQYF; CDR3 DNA: TGCGCCAGCAGCACGCAGGGGGCGTCCCAATACGAGCAGTACTTC
clone size: -; V gene: TRBV14; D gene: TRBD1; J gene: TRBJ1-1; CDR3 protein: CASSQPGQVNTEAFF; CDR3 DNA: TGTGCCAGCAGCCAACCGGGACAGGTGAACACTGAAGCTTTCTTT
clone size: -; V gene: TRBV28; D gene: TRBD1; J gene: TRBJ2-4; CDR3 protein: CASSQQTGGRNIQYF; CDR3 DNA: TGTGCCAGCAGCCAACAGACAGGGGGTAGGAACATTCAGTACTTC
clone size: -; V gene: TRBV7-9; D gene: -; J gene: TRBJ2-2; CDR3 protein: CASSYSTGTGELFF; CDR3 DNA: TGTGCCAGCAGCTACTCTACAGGGACCGGGGAGCTGTTTTTT
clone size: few; V gene: TRBV7-6; D gene: -; J gene: TRBJ2-2; CDR3 protein: CASSLVGGATGELFF; CDR3 DNA: TGTGCCAGCAGCTTAGTTGGCGGGGCCACCGGGGAGCTGTTTTTT
clone size: -; V gene: TRBV4-2; D gene: -; J gene: TRBJ1-3; CDR3 protein: CASSQGARVDGNTIYF; CDR3 DNA: TGTGCCAGCAGCCAAGGGGCCAGGGTAGATGGAAACACCATATATTTT
clone size: few; V gene: TRBV5-4; D gene: TRBD1; J gene: TRBJ1-4; CDR3 protein: CASSMGQGGGKLFF; CDR3 DNA: TGTGCCAGCAGCATGGGACAGGGAGGGGGAAAACTGTTTTTT
clone size: -; V gene: TRBV2; D gene: -; J gene: TRBJ2-5; CDR3 protein: CASRMSSGETQYF; CDR3 DNA: TGTGCCAGCAGGATGTCCAGTGGGGAGACCCAGTACTTC
clone size: -; V gene: TRBV9; D gene: -; J gene: TRBJ1-6; CDR3 protein: CASSVGSGSGISLNSPLHF; CDR3 DNA: TGTGCCAGCAGCGTAGGGTCTGGGTCCGGGATTAGTCTTAATTCACCCCTCCACTTT
clone size: -; V gene: TRBV6-5; D gene: -; J gene: TRBJ2-3; CDR3 protein: CASSYYARATQYF; CDR3 DNA: TGTGCCAGCAGTTACTACGCCCGGGCCACGCAGTATTTT
clone size: -; V gene: TRBV7-8; D gene: -; J gene: TRBJ1-1; CDR3 protein: CASSLRGLSTEAFF; CDR3 DNA: TGTGCCAGCAGCCTTCGTGGGTTGTCCACTGAAGCTTTCTTT
clone size: few; V gene: TRBV9; D gene: -; J gene: TRBJ2-1; CDR3 protein: CASSVSVLDYNEQFF; CDR3 DNA: TGTGCCAGCAGCGTTAGCGTACTCGACTACAATGAGCAGTTCTTC
clone size: few; V gene: TRBV7-6; D gene: -; J gene: TRBJ1-3; CDR3 protein: CASSLEGSGNTIYF; CDR3 DNA: TGTGCCAGCAGCTTAGAGGGCTCTGGAAACACCATATATTTT
clone size: -; V gene: TRBV6-5; D gene: -; J gene: TRBJ1-1; CDR3 protein: CASRGHSEVTEAFF; CDR3 DNA: TGTGCCAGCAGAGGACACTCGGAAGTTACTGAAGCTTTCTTT
clone size: -; V gene: TRBV30; D gene: -; J gene: TRBJ2-7; CDR3 protein: CAWSYGRSSYEQYF; CDR3 DNA: TGTGCCTGGAGCTATGGGAGGAGCTCCTACGAGCAGTACTTC
clone size: few; V gene: TRBV19; D gene: -; J gene: TRBJ2-5; CDR3 protein: CASKNRTQETQYF; CDR3 DNA: TGTGCCAGTAAGAACCGTACACAAGAGACCCAGTACTTC
clone size: -; V gene: TRBV4-1; D gene: TRBD2; J gene: TRBJ2-3; CDR3 protein: CASSQGLAGVLVADTQYF; CDR3 DNA: TGCGCCAGCAGCCAGGGACTAGCGGGAGTTTTAGTCGCAGATACGCAGTATTTT
clone size: -; V gene: TRBV6-1; D gene: -; J gene: TRBJ1-1; CDR3 protein: CASSTGTIHAEAFF; CDR3 DNA: TGTGCCAGCTCGACGGGCACCATCCACGCTGAAGCTTTCTTT
clone size: -; V gene: TRBV5-1; D gene: -; J gene: TRBJ2-2; CDR3 protein: CASSLTANTGELFF; CDR3 DNA: TGCGCCAGCAGCTTGACTGCGAACACCGGGGAGCTGTTTTTT
clone size: -; V gene: TRBV29-1; D gene: -; J gene: TRBJ1-5; CDR3 protein: CSVVGASNQPQHF; CDR3 DNA: TGCAGCGTTGTTGGGGCAAGCAATCAGCCCCAGCATTTT
clone size: few; V gene: TRBV7-9; D gene: -; J gene: TRBJ2-2; CDR3 protein: CASSLGQANTGELFF; CDR3 DNA: TGTGCCAGCAGCTTAGGGCAGGCGAACACCGGGGAGCTGTTTTTT
clone size: few; V gene: TRBV27; D gene: -; J gene: TRBJ2-1; CDR3 protein: CASTPSAFWGESLNEQFF; CDR3 DNA: TGTGCCAGCACTCCTAGCGCGTTTTGGGGGGAATCACTAAATGAGCAGTTCTTC
clone size: -; V gene: TRBV4-1; D gene: TRBD2; J gene: TRBJ2-1; CDR3 protein: CASSHGLAGVISYNEQFF; CDR3 DNA: TGCGCCAGCAGCCACGGACTAGCGGGAGTAATCTCCTACAATGAGCAGTTCTTC
clone size: -; V gene: TRBV21-1; D gene: -; J gene: TRBJ1-5; CDR3 protein: CASSLKGFQPQHF; CDR3 DNA: TGTGCCAGCAGCCTTAAGGGGTTTCAGCCCCAGCATTTT
clone size: once; V gene: TRBV27; D gene: -; J gene: TRBJ1-2; CDR3 protein: CASSSVGGRADYGYTF; CDR3 DNA: TGTGCCAGCAGTTCAGTGGGTGGCAGGGCCGACTATGGCTACACCTTC
clone size: -; V gene: TRBV9; D gene: TRBD1; J gene: TRBJ1-1; CDR3 protein: CASSVEWDSNEAFF; CDR3 DNA: TGTGCCAGCAGCGTAGAGTGGGACAGTAATGAAGCTTTCTTT
clone size: -; V gene: TRBV5-1; D gene: TRBD1; J gene: TRBJ2-2; CDR3 protein: CASSADRPNTGELFF; CDR3 DNA: TGCGCCAGCAGCGCGGACAGGCCGAACACCGGGGAGCTGTTTTTT
clone size: -; V gene: TRBV11-3; D gene: TRBD2; J gene: TRBJ2-5; CDR3 protein: CASSLAAYQETQYF; CDR3 DNA: TGTGCCAGCAGTCTAGCGGCGTACCAAGAGACCCAGTACTTC
clone size: -; V gene: TRBV27; D gene: -; J gene: TRBJ1-2; CDR3 protein: CASSFRAAYGYTF; CDR3 DNA: TGTGCCAGCAGTTTTAGGGCAGCCTATGGCTACACCTTC
clone size: -; V gene: TRBV7-9; D gene: -; J gene: TRBJ2-1; CDR3 protein: CASSFDSSYNEQFF; CDR3 DNA: TGTGCCAGCAGCTTTGACAGCTCCTACAATGAGCAGTTCTTC
clone size: -; V gene: TRBV18; D gene: -; J gene: TRBJ1-5; CDR3 protein: CASSLSNLNQPQHF; CDR3 DNA: TGTGCCAGCTCACTTAGTAACCTTAATCAGCCCCAGCATTTT
clone size: -; V gene: TRBV7-9; D gene: -; J gene: TRBJ2-5; CDR3 protein: CASSRAETQYF; CDR3 DNA: TGTGCCAGCAGCCGGGCGGAGACCCAGTACTTC
clone size: few; V gene: TRBV18; D gene: -; J gene: TRBJ2-5; CDR3 protein: CASSPLSGTSQETQYF; CDR3 DNA: TGTGCCAGCTCACCACTTTCTGGGACTTCCCAAGAGACCCAGTACTTC
clone size: few; V gene: TRBV7-9; D gene: TRBD1; J gene: TRBJ2-5; CDR3 protein: CASIKTQGEETQYF; CDR3 DNA: TGTGCCAGCATTAAAACCCAGGGGGAAGAGACCCAGTACTTC
clone size: -; V gene: TRBV5-4; D gene: -; J gene: TRBJ2-7; CDR3 protein: CASSSELFYEQYF; CDR3 DNA: TGTGCCAGCAGCTCCGAACTCTTCTACGAGCAGTACTTC
clone size: -; V gene: TRBV19; D gene: -; J gene: TRBJ1-2; CDR3 protein: CASSSPGYTF; CDR3 DNA: TGTGCCAGTAGTTCACCGGGCTACACCTTC
clone size: -; V gene: TRBV5-1; D gene: TRBD2; J gene: TRBJ2-7; CDR3 protein: CASSREGLSYEQYF; CDR3 DNA: TGCGCCAGCAGCAGGGAGGGGCTCTCCTACGAGCAGTACTTC
clone size: -; V gene: TRBV23-1; D gene: -; J gene: TRBJ1-4; CDR3 protein: CAGKHEKLFF; CDR3 DNA: TGCGCAGGGAAACATGAAAAACTGTTTTTT
clone size: few; V gene: TRBV30; D gene: -; J gene: TRBJ1-2; CDR3 protein: CAWSMGGAGYGYTF; CDR3 DNA: TGTGCCTGGAGTATGGGGGGCGCTGGGTATGGCTACACCTTC
clone size: -; V gene: TRBV5-1; D gene: -; J gene: TRBJ1-5; CDR3 protein: CASSLGGGPQHF; CDR3 DNA: TGCGCCAGCAGCTTGGGGGGGGGACCCCAGCATTTT
clone size: -; V gene: TRBV6-5; D gene: -; J gene: TRBJ2-3; CDR3 protein: CASSYSIDLPDTQYF; CDR3 DNA: TGTGCCAGCAGTTACTCGATTGACTTACCCGATACGCAGTATTTT
clone size: -; V gene: TRBV30; D gene: -; J gene: TRBJ2-2; CDR3 protein: CAWRWGGHSGELFF; CDR3 DNA: TGTGCCTGGAGGTGGGGCGGCCACTCCGGGGAGCTGTTTTTT
clone size: once; V gene: TRBV9; D gene: -; J gene: TRBJ1-2; CDR3 protein: CASSVDEARDWGGYTF; CDR3 DNA: TGTGCCAGCAGCGTAGACGAGGCCCGGGATTGGGGTGGCTACACCTTC
clone size: -; V gene: TRBV13; D gene: TRBD2; J gene: TRBJ2-3; CDR3 protein: CASSVTTGGDTQYF; CDR3 DNA: TGTGCCAGTTCGGTGACCACGGGAGGAGATACGCAGTATTTT
clone size: few; V gene: TRBV7-9; D gene: TRBD2; J gene: TRBJ2-1; CDR3 protein: CASRPTSGSSYNEQFF; CDR3 DNA: TGTGCCAGCAGACCGACTAGCGGTAGCTCCTACAATGAGCAGTTCTTC
clone size: -; V gene: TRBV19; D gene: -; J gene: TRBJ2-2; CDR3 protein: CASTPDSSLRNTGELFF; CDR3 DNA: TGTGCCAGCACACCCGACAGTTCCCTCAGAAACACCGGGGAGCTGTTTTTT
clone size: few; V gene: TRBV4-3; D gene: -; J gene: TRBJ2-2; CDR3 protein: CASSQGGLRVPFLDTGELFF; CDR3 DNA: TGCGCCAGCAGCCAAGGAGGGTTAAGAGTCCCCTTCTTAGACACCGGGGAGCTGTTTTTT
clone size: few; V gene: TRBV30; D gene: -; J gene: TRBJ1-3; CDR3 protein: CAWSVGGNTIYF; CDR3 DNA: TGTGCCTGGAGTGTTGGAGGAAACACCATATATTTT